This T cell receptor beta chain appears in the sequencing data of a study of beta chain features in type 1 diabetes. The germline V gene encodes CDR1 SNHLY and CDR2 FYNNEI. With 8 bases clipped from V and 7 bases from J, the junction kept 8 bases outside the gene matches. The CDR3 length is 14 residues. The study reverse transcribed the entire isolated RNA, so it sequenced expressed TCRB transcripts. Sequencing was performed with immunoSEQ multiplex PCR; in TCRdb, only in-frame clones are kept and a portion is missing. The sample contains approximately 160,000 clones, about 8.1% of which appear only once.

The rearrangement uses TRBV2 and TRBJ2-3, with 11 bases that match TRBD2. The receptor was isolated from a man younger than 30 in good health. The sample taken for sequencing was central memory CD4+ T cells from blood. The CDR3 region has the DNA TGTGCCAGCCTCAAACTAGCGGGAGTCAATACGCAGTATTTT. This encodes CASLKLAGVNTQYF.